This TCR beta chain was documented in a study of beta chain features in type 1 diabetes. Points on this clone: Antigen specificity is unknown.

Expressed TCRB transcripts were sequenced because the entire RNA isolate underwent reverse transcription. The method was immunoSEQ multiplex PCR; TCRdb's version includes in-frame clones alone and lacks a portion of them. The sample has hundreds of thousands of clones, over 12% seen once; the top ten hold roughly 0.04%. General study results and limits: When Type 1 diabetes patients were examined, their TCRB CDR3s proved moderately but significantly shorter in all four CD4+ subsets.

The ends were cut back, 4 bases at V and 3 bases at J, with 12 bases in the middle. Germline CDR1 and CDR2: SQVTM and ANQGSEA. The CDR3 has 13 residues. Sorting of CD4+ naive, central memory, regulatory and stem cell-like memory cells was performed via CD45RO/CCR7/CD25/CD127/CD95/CD27. This chain uses TRBV29-1 with TRBJ1-1, with D possibly matching TRBD1 (5 bases). The specimen sequenced was naive CD4+ T cells from blood. This clonotype was obtained from a young man with type 1 diabetes. CDR3 DNA: TGCAGCGTTGGACAGACCACCTACACTGAAGCTTTCTTT. Residues: CSVGQTTYTEAFF.